This T cell receptor beta chain was sequenced for a study of cytomegalovirus exposure and HLA in healthy donors. Only in-frame clones appear in the TCRdb table, and some are missing; sequencing was by immunoSEQ multiplex PCR. The sample lists almost 200,000 clones; around 80% were seen once. CDR3 size: 13 residues. J was trimmed by 1 base and V by 7 bases; bases with no gene match: 2. Per germline, CDR1 WNHNN and CDR2 SYGVQD (reference sequence). Sequencing was done on a sample of PBMCs. This chain links TRBV10-1 with TRBJ1-1; 8 bases line up with TRBD1. The sequence derives from a woman aged 30 to 39 in good health and CMV-seronegative. The CDR3 here is CASMGTGNTEAFF. The CDR3, as DNA: TGCGCCAGCATGGGGACAGGGAACACTGAAGCTTTCTTT.